Reported below is one TCR beta chain. Its binding antigen is unknown. No much larger clonotype is one base removed from it; base qualities were not supplied. Buffy coats from approximately 22 blood donors served as healthy controls, a group that was 55% female with a median age of approximately 61 years (range roughly 21-75). Flow cytometry confirmed the purity of CD4+ and CD8+ cells that had been isolated by positive magnetic bead selection on an AutoMACS. Ficoll-Paque PLUS density gradient separation was used to isolate peripheral blood mononuclear cells. Nucleospin Tissue or Tissue XS kits were used to extract DNA from CD4-enriched, CD8-enriched or PBMC samples, and a Qubit 2.0 fluorometer was used for quantification. The data derive from a study of somatic mutations in cytotoxic T cells in rheumatoid arthritis (dated by TCRdb to 2016 to 2017). Notes on the research overall: A FACSAria II or Sony SH800 was used to flow-sort some V beta antibody-stained T-cell populations at nearly 100% purity, and TCRB sequencing was also done on sorted V beta1+ cells. To characterize clonality, the study used TCRB deep sequencing while asking whether somatic mutations are carried by expanded CD8+ T-cell clones in newly diagnosed, untreated rheumatoid arthritis. Median age was essentially the same in the patient group and the control group. For 60 to 80 rheumatoid arthritis patients and approximately 20 healthy controls, TCRB deep sequencing was carried out. Overall study outcomes, separate from this receptor: The finding that TRBV07 was slightly underrepresented in patients was left unadjusted for multiple comparisons. Several identical CD8+ TCRB sequences were found in both blood and synovial fluid, and in about an eighth of the roughly 60 patients the largest CD8+ clone exceeded 20% of CD8+ cells. It was unknown which antigens the expanded CD8+ clones targeted, and their absence from virus-specific databases did not exclude viral specificity. An increase of CD8+ clonality with age was seen in patients (Spearman r ~ 0.45) but not in healthy controls. Rheumatoid arthritis patients and age-matched healthy controls did not significantly differ in CD8+ T-cell clonality.

Trimming at the junction amounts to 4 bases on V and 5 bases on J, and the germline ends lie 15 bases apart. From the cysteine through the phenylalanine, the CDR3 covers 14 amino acids. The sequence is cut down to CDR3 DNA, 42 bases in frame from base 1. The germline V gene encodes CDR1 SGHNT and CDR2 YYREEE (reference sequence). TCRB CDR3 sequencing used the immunoSEQ assay on genomic DNA. On the authors' methods: Analyses were restricted to productive TCRB rearrangements. A clone was defined by a unique TCRB CDR3 sequence, and clonality was computed as a productive clonality index based on Shannon entropy. To calculate repertoire overlap between two samples, the template counts of each clone were considered relative to each sample's total templates. V-gene usage measured by flow cytometry correlated with TCRB sequencing V-gene usage, with a Spearman r of 0.61. TCRdb retrieved this table from immuneACCESS and kept in-frame rearrangements only. Not all clones are present; in checked studies, unresolved V genes account for under half, and no reason is known for the remainder. V and J calls plus clone size are reproduced from that table; the DNA served to infer D and trimming. The sample has 19,000 or so clones on record, around 85% of them singletons. The ten largest clones take up about 15% of the sample.

The sequenced material came from CD8+ T cells sorted from blood. This chain is built from TRBV5-4 and TRBJ2-5; the D region may be TRBD1 or TRBD2, each matching 6 bases equally. The receptor comes from a man aged 35 to 55 in good health. The CDR3 here reads CASSGWGAEETQYF. The DNA sequence follows: TGTGCCAGCAGCGGCTGGGGGGCAGAGGAGACCCAGTACTTC.